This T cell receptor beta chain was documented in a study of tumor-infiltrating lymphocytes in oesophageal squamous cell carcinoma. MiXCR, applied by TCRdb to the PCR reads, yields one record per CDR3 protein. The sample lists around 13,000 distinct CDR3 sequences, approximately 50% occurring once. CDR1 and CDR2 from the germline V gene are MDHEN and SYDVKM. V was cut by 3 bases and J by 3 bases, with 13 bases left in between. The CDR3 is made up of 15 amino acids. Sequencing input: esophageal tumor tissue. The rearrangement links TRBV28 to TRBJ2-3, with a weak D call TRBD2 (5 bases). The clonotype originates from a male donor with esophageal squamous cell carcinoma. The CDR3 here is CASSFPSPGTDTQYF. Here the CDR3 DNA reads TGTGCCAGCAGTTTCCCTAGCCCTGGAACAGATACGCAGTATTTT.